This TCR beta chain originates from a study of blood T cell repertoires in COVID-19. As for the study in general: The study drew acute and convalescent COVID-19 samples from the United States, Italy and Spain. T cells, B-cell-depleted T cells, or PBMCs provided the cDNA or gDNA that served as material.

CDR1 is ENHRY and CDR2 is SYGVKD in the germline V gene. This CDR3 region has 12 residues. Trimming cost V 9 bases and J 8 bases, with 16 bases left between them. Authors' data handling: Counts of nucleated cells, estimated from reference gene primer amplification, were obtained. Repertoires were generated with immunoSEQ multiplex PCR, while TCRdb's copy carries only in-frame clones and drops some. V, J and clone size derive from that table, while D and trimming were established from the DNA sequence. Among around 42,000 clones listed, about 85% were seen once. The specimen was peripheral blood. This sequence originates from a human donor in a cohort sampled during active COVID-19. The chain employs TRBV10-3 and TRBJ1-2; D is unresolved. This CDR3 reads CAISDTDGGYTF. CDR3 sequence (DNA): TGTGCCATTTCTGACACAGACGGCGGCTACACCTTC.